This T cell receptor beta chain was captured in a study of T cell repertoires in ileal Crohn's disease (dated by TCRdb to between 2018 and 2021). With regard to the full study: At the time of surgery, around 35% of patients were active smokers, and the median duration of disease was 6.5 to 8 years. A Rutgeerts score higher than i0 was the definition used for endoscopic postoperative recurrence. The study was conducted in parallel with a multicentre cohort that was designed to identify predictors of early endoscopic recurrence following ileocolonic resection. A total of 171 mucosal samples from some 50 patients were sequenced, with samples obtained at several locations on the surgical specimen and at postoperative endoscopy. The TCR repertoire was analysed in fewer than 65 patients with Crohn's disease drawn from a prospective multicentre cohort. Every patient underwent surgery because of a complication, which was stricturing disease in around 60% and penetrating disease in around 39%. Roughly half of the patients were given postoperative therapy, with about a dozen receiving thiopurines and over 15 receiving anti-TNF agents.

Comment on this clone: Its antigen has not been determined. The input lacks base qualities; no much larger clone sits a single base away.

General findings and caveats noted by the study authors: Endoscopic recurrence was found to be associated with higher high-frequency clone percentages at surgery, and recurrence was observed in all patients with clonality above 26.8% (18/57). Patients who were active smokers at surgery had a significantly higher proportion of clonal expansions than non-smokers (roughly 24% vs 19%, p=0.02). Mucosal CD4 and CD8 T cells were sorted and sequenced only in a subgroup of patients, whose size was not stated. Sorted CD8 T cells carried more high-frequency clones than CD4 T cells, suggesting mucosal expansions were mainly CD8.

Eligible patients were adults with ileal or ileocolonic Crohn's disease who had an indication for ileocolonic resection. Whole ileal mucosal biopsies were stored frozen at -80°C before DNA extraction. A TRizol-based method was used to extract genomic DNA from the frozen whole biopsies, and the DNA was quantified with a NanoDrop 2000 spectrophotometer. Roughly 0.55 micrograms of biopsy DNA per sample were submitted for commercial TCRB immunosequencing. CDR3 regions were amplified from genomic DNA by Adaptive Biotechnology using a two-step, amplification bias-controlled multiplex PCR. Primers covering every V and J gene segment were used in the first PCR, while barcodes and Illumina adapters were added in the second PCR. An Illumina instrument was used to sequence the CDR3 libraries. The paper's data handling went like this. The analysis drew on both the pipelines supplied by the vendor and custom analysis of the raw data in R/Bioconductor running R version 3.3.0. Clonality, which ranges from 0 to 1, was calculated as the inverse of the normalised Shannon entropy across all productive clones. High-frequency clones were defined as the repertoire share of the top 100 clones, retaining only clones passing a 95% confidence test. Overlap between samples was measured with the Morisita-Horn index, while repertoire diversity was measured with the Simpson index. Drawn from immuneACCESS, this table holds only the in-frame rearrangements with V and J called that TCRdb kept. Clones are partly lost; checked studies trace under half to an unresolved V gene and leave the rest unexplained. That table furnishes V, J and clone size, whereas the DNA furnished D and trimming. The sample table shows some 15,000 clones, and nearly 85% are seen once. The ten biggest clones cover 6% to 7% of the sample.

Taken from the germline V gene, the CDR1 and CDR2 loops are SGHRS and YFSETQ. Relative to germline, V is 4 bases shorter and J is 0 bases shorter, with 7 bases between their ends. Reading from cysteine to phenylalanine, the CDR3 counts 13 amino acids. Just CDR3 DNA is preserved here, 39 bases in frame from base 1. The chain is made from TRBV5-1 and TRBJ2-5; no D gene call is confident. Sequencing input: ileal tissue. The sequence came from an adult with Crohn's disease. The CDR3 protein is CASSSPYQETQYF. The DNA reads TGCGCCAGCAGCAGCCCGTACCAAGAGACCCAGTACTTC.